A single sample gave rise to the 21 T cell receptor beta chains below, sequenced in a study of T cells in localized non-small cell lung cancer. Only in-frame clones appear in the TCRdb table, and some are missing; sequencing was by immunoSEQ multiplex PCR. Found here are several thousand clones, nearly 90% of them singletons; the top ten hold around 2.5%. The sample in question was peripheral blood, obtained before any cancer treatment. These receptor sequences come from a female donor older than 55 with stage II squamous cell lung carcinoma.

The CDR3 is CASSESSTGTSTDTQYF. The CDR3 coding sequence is TGCGCCAGCAGTGAGTCCAGTACCGGTACTAGCACAGATACGCAGTATTTT. The rearrangement uses TRBV10-1 and TRBJ2-3; D gene unclear. V lost 0 bases to trimming and J lost 0 bases, with 13 bases between them. Germline loops: CDR1 WNHNN, CDR2 SYGVQD (reference sequence). The CDR3 runs 17 residues.

The CDR3 sequence: CASSQDSGDWQGANTGELFF. The CDR3 nucleotides read TGTGCCAGCAGCCAAGATTCCGGGGACTGGCAGGGCGCGAACACCGGGGAGCTGTTTTTT. V and J are TRBV14 and TRBJ2-2; TRBD2 is a possible D gene (6 bases). The CDR3 length is 20 residues. From germline, CDR1 is SGHDN and CDR2 FVKESK. V was trimmed by 0 bases and J by 0 bases, leaving 20 bases between them.

The chain couples TRBV30 to TRBJ2-5; D may be TRBD1 (7 bases). The CDR3 contains 13 residues. V shed 1 base and J shed 3 bases, with 9 bases lying between them. The germline gives CDR1 GTSNPN, CDR2 SVGIG (reference sequence). The CDR3 is CAWSAGGKETQYF. The CDR3 DNA is TGTGCCTGGAGTGCAGGGGGGAAAGAGACCCAGTACTTC.

CDR3 sequence reads: CASSTPGDYRTHGYTF. The CDR3 bases are TGTGCCAGTAGTACCCCGGGGGATTATCGGACACATGGCTACACCTTC. The rearrangement uses TRBV19 and TRBJ1-2; D perhaps matches TRBD1 (5 bases). Per the germline V gene, CDR1 is LNHDA and CDR2 is SQIVND (reference sequence). This CDR3 has 16 residues. The V end was cut by 4 bases, the J end by 6 bases, with 21 bases between.

The J gene is TRBJ1-1, the V gene TRBV6-1; D gene unclear. The CDR3 covers 13 residues. Germline CDR1 reads MNHNS; CDR2 reads SASEGT. V dropped 2 bases and J dropped 5 bases, with 9 bases sitting between them. CDR3 sequence reads: CASSERGRTEAFF. CDR3 DNA: TGTGCCAGCAGTGAAAGAGGGAGAACTGAAGCTTTCTTT.

The CDR3 protein is CASSLVGVAETQYF. As DNA, the CDR3 is TGTGCCAGCAGCTTGGTCGGGGTGGCAGAGACCCAGTACTTC. The J gene is TRBJ2-5, the V gene TRBV5-5, with D possibly being TRBD2 (5 bases). This CDR3 contains 14 residues. V was clipped by 0 bases and J by 4 bases, with 10 bases between them. Looked up from germline, CDR1 is SGHKS and CDR2 is YYEKEE (reference sequence). Based on the CDR3 plus reference TRBV5-5 and TRBJ2-5, the full variable domain is DAGVTQSPTHLIKTRGQQVTLRCSPISGHKSVSWYQQVLGQGPQFIFQYYEKEERGRGNFPDRFSARQFPNYSSELNVNALLLGDSALYLCASSLVGVAETQYFGPGTRLLVL.

By share, this clone ranks as medium-sized. This chain joins TRBV15 and TRBJ1-3, with D perhaps matching TRBD1 (6 bases). The CDR3 extends over 14 amino acids. The V and J ends lost 0 bases and 8 bases respectively, with 11 bases between them. CDR1 and CDR2 (germline): LNHNV, YYDKDF (reference sequence). DNA of the CDR3: TGTGCCACCAGCAGAGAACTCGGGGGCCACACCATATATTTT. Its translation: CATSRELGGHTIYF.

The chain has TRBV7-9 and TRBJ2-1; 10 nucleotides agree with TRBD2. V trimming: 4 bases; J trimming: 7 bases; junction bases outside the gene matches: 7. The CDR3 is 15 amino acids. Germline assignment: CDR1 SEHNR and CDR2 FQNEAQ (reference sequence). The CDR3 region is CASSSDGTSENEQFF. For the CDR3, the DNA is TGTGCCAGCAGCTCTGACGGGACTAGCGAGAATGAGCAGTTCTTC.

The chain uses TRBV19 and TRBJ2-6; unclear D gene. Trimming removed 5 bases from V and 4 bases from J, with 0 bases in between. Germline V gene sequence: CDR1 LNHDA, CDR2 SQIVND (reference sequence). The CDR3 consists of 11 residues. The chain's CDR3 is CASSGANVLTF. Written as DNA, the CDR3 is TGTGCCAGTAGTGGGGCCAACGTCCTGACTTTC.

The rearrangement uses TRBV28 and TRBJ1-4; no clear D gene. CDR3 size: 14 residues. Germline V gene data show CDR1 as MDHEN and CDR2 as SYDVKM. Trimming cost V 10 bases and J 6 bases, with 18 bases left between them. Written as DNA, the CDR3 is TGTGCCACCGAAGCAATGACAAAGGATGAAAAACTGTTTTTT. This sequence encodes CATEAMTKDEKLFF.

The chain carries TRBV20-1 and TRBJ2-1; D is unclear. V was trimmed by 6 bases and J by 8 bases, leaving 11 bases between them. The CDR3 is made up of 11 amino acids. CDR1 and CDR2 (germline): DFQATT, SNEGSKA (reference sequence). CDR3 bases: TGCAGTGCAACCCTTGGAGATGAGCAGTTCTTC. Amino acid sequence: CSATLGDEQFF.

On this clone itself: The sample has other DNA sequences that encode this CDR3 too. The chain links TRBV5-6 to TRBJ2-5; 10 nucleotides match TRBD2. V dropped 2 bases and J dropped 1; count of bases not matched to a gene: 2. Germline lookup yields CDR1 SGHDT and CDR2 YYEEEE. The CDR3 loop spans 15 amino acids. The DNA of the CDR3 is TGTGCCAGCAGCTTAGCGGGAGGGCTCCAAGAGACCCAGTACTTC. The encoded protein is CASSLAGGLQETQYF.

The CDR3 DNA reads as TGTGCCAGCAGGGGTAGCGGGGCCCAAGAGACCCAGTACTTC. Its protein product is CASRGSGAQETQYF. V is TRBV2 and J is TRBJ2-5; 8 nucleotides match TRBD2. V shed 6 bases, J shed 1 base, and the junction held 4 bases outside the gene matches. CDR1 SNHLY and CDR2 FYNNEI come from the germline V gene. The CDR3 contains 14 residues. The variable domain in full, with the rest retrieved from reference TRBV2 and TRBJ2-5, is EPEVTQTPSHQVTQMGQEVILRCVPISNHLYFYWYRQILGQKVEFLVSFYNNEISEKSEIFDDQFSVERPDGSNFTLKIRSTKLEDSAMYFCASRGSGAQETQYFGPGTRLLVL.

This clone was detected only a few times. The chain couples TRBV6-1 to TRBJ1-6, with D perhaps TRBD1 (6 bases). V gave up 6 bases and J gave up 4 bases, with 10 bases separating them. This CDR3 is 14 amino acids long. Germline V CDR1 and CDR2: MNHNS, SASEGT. Here the CDR3 reads CASSFDRYNSPLHF. The CDR3 DNA follows: TGTGCCAGCAGCTTCGACAGGTATAATTCACCCCTCCACTTT.

In DNA, the CDR3 is TGTGCCAGTACCACTCATTCTGGGGCCAACGTCCTGACTTTC. It specifies CASTTHSGANVLTF. V usage is TRBV19 and J usage is TRBJ2-6; no clear D gene. Germline assignment: CDR1 LNHDA and CDR2 SQIVND (reference sequence). V gave up 7 bases and J gave up 1 base, with 8 bases separating them. This CDR3 contains 14 residues.

The chain combines TRBV28 with TRBJ1-3; tentatively, D is TRBD1 (5 bases). Trimming took 6 bases from V and 4 from J, leaving 10 bases between them. This CDR3 is 13 amino acids long. CDR1 MDHEN and CDR2 SYDVKM come from the germline V gene. CDR3 loop: CASREEGGNTIYF. CDR3 in DNA: TGTGCCAGCAGGGAGGAGGGGGGAAACACCATATATTTT.

The rearrangement uses TRBV2 and TRBJ2-3; a possible D gene is TRBD1 (5 bases). CDR3 size: 13 residues. Germline V gene lookup returns CDR1 SNHLY and CDR2 FYNNEI. V lost 6 bases, J lost 0 bases, and 7 bases lay in between. CDR3 DNA: TGTGCCAGCAGCTACAGGAGCACAGATACGCAGTATTTT. Its protein product is CASSYRSTDTQYF.

This clone was seen just once. V gene TRBV5-5 combines with J gene TRBJ1-2, with 8 bases aligning to TRBD1. V shed 0 bases, J shed 9 bases, and the junction held 7 bases outside the gene matches. From germline, CDR1 is SGHKS and CDR2 YYEKEE (reference sequence). The CDR3 runs 14 residues. In DNA form, the CDR3 reads TGTGCCAGCAGCTTGGGGACAGGGAAAGGTCGCTACACCTTC. Its protein product is CASSLGTGKGRYTF. Supplemented by reference TRBV5-5 and TRBJ1-2, the full variable domain reads DAGVTQSPTHLIKTRGQQVTLRCSPISGHKSVSWYQQVLGQGPQFIFQYYEKEERGRGNFPDRFSARQFPNYSSELNVNALLLGDSALYLCASSLGTGKGRYTFGSGTRLTVV.

The chain links TRBV11-2 to TRBJ2-7; D perhaps matches TRBD1 (6 bases). CDR3 length equals 14 residues. The V end was cut by 5 bases, the J end by 3 bases, with 14 bases between. Germline loops: CDR1 SGHAT, CDR2 FQNNGV. CDR3 in amino acids: CASSPPDRVYEQYF. The CDR3 nucleotides are TGTGCCAGCAGCCCTCCGGACAGAGTCTACGAGCAGTACTTC.

Only one count was recorded for this clone. The rearrangement uses TRBV6-4 and TRBJ1-2; D ambiguous. Germline V CDR1 and CDR2: MRHNA, SNTAGT. The CDR3 contains 12 residues. Trimming took 2 bases from V and 4 from J, leaving 5 bases between them. The CDR3 is CASSDGPYGYTF. In DNA, the CDR3 is TGTGCCAGCAGTGACGGACCCTATGGCTACACCTTC.

The chain joins TRBV5-8 to TRBJ2-6; D call uncertain. CDR3 length: 14 residues. Germline V gene sequence: CDR1 SGHTS, CDR2 YDEGEE. V was trimmed by 9 bases and J by 0 bases, leaving 10 bases between them. The CDR3 DNA reads as TGTGCCACCGTCTTTGGCTCTGGGGCCAACGTCCTGACTTTC. As protein: CATVFGSGANVLTF.